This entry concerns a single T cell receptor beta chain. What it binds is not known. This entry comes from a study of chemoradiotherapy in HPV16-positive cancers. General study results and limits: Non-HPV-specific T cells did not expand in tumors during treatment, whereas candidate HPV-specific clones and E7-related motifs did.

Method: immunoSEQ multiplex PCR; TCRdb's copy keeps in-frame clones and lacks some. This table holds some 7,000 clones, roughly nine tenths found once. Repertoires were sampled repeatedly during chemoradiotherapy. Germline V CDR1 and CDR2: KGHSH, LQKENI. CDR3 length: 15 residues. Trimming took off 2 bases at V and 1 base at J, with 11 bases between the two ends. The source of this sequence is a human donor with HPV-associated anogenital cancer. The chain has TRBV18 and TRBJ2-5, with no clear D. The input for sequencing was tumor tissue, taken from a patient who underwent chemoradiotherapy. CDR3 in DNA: TGTGCCAGCTCACCATCCGCGGCGGTCCAAGAGACCCAGTACTTC. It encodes CASSPSAAVQETQYF.